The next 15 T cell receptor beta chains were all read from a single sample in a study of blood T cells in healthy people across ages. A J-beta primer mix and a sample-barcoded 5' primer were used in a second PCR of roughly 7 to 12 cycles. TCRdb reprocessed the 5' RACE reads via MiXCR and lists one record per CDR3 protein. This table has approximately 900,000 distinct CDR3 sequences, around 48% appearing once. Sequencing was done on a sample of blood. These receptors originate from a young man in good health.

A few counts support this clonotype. CDR3 amino acids: CASSTSVDTQYF. The CDR3 DNA reads as TGTGCCAGCAGCACTAGCGTAGATACGCAGTATTTT. V and J are TRBV9 and TRBJ2-3; TRBD2 matches 7 bases. Trimming cost V 4 bases and J 5 bases; bases outside gene matches: 1. The CDR3 extends over 12 amino acids. In germline, CDR1 is SGDLS, CDR2 YYNGEE. Variable domain in full (rest from reference TRBV9 and TRBJ2-3): DSGVTQTPKHLITATGQRVTLRCSPRSGDLSVYWYQQSLDQGLQFLIQYYNGEERAKGNILERFSAQQFPDLHSELNLSSLELGDSALYFCASSTSVDTQYFGPGTRLTVL.

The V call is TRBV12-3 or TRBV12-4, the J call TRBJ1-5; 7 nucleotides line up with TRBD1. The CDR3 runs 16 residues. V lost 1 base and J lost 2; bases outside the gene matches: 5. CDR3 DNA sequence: TGTGCCAGCAGTTTAGGAGAGGGGGCTGGCAATCAGCCCCAGCATTTT. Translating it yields CASSLGEGAGNQPQHF.

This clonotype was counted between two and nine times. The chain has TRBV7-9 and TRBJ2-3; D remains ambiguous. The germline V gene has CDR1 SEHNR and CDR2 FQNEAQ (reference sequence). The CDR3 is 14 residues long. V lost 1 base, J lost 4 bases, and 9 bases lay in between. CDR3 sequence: CASSLGIQADTQYF. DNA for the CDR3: TGTGCCAGCAGCTTAGGCATCCAGGCAGATACGCAGTATTTT.

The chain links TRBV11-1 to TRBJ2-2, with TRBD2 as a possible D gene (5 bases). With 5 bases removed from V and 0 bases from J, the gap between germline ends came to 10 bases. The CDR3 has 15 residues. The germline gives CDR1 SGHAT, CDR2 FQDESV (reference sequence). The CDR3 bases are TGTGCCAGCAGCGGCACACTAGCGAACACCGGGGAGCTGTTTTTT. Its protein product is CASSGTLANTGELFF.

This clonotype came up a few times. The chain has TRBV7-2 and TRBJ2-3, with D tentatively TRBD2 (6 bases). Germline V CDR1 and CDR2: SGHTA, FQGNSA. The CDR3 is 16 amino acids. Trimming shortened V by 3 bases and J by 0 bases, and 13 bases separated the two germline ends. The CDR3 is CASSFMGRGSTDTQYF. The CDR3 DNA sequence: TGTGCCAGCAGCTTTATGGGGCGGGGTAGCACAGATACGCAGTATTTT.

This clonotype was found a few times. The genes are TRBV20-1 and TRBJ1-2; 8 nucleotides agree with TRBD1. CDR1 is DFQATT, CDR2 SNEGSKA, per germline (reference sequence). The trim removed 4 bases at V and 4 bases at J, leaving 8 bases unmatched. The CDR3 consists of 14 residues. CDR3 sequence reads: CSATRGLVGYGYTF. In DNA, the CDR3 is TGCAGTGCTACCAGGGGGCTGGTCGGCTATGGCTACACCTTC.

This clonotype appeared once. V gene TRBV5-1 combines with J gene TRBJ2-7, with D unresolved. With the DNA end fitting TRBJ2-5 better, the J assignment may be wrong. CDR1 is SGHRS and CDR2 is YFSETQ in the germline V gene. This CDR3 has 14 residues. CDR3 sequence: CASSFSLPGETQYF. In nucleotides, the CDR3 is TGCGCCAGCAGCTTCTCCCTACCCGGGGAGACCCAGTACTTC.

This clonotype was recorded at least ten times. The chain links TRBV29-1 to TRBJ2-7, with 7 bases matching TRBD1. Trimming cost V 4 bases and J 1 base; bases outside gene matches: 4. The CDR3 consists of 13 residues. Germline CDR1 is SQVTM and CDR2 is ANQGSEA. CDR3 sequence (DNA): TGCAGCGTTGTCCGGACAGGATCCTACGAGCAGTACTTC. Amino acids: CSVVRTGSYEQYF.

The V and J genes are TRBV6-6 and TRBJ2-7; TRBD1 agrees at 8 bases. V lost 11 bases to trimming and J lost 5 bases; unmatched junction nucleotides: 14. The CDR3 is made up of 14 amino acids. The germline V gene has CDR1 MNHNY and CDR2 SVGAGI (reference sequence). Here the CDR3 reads CAGCPRQGIHEQYF. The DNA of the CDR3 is TGTGCCGGATGTCCCAGACAGGGGATCCACGAGCAGTACTTC.

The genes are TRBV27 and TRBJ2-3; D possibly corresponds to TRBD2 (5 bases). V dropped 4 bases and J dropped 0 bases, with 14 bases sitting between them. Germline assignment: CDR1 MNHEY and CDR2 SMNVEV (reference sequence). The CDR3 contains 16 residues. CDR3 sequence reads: CASSSLSDPSTDTQYF. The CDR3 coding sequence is TGTGCCAGCAGTTCCCTTAGCGACCCTAGCACAGATACGCAGTATTTT.

The CDR3 DNA is TGTGCCAGCAGTTACAGGGGTCCGACCACTGAAGCTTTCTTT. This encodes CASSYRGPTTEAFF. The V call is TRBV27, the J call TRBJ1-1, with 7 bases lining up with TRBD1. J was trimmed by 4 bases and V by 4 bases; bases with no gene match: 6. The germline V gene has CDR1 MNHEY and CDR2 SMNVEV (reference sequence). The CDR3 is 14 amino acids.

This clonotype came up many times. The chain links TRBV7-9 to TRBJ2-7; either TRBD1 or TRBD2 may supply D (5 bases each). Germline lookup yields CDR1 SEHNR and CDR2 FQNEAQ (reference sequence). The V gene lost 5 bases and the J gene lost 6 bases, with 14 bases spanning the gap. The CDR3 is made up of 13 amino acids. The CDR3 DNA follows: TGTGCCAGCAGCACAGGAAGGACTCTCGAGCAGTACTTC. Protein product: CASSTGRTLEQYF.

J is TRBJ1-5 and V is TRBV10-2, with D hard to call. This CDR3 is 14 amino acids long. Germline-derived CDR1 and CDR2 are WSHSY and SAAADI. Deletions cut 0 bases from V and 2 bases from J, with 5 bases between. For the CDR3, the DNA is TGCGCCAGCAGTGAGTCGGACCGCAATCAGCCCCAGCATTTT. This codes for CASSESDRNQPQHF.

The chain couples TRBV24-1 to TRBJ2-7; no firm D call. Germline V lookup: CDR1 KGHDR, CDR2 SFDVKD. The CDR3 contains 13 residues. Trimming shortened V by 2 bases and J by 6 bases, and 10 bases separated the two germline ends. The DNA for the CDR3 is TGTGCCACCAGTGATTCCTGGTTCAGCGAGCAGTACTTC. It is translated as CATSDSWFSEQYF.

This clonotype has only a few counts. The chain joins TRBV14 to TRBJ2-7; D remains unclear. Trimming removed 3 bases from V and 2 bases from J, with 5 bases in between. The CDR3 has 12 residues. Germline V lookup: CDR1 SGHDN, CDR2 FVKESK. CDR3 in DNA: TGTGCCAGCAGCCATCGTCCCTACGAGCAGTACTTC. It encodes CASSHRPYEQYF.